The entry below describes one T cell receptor (beta chain). What it binds is not known. Per germline, CDR1 SGHRS and CDR2 YFSETQ. V was cut by 0 bases and J by 2 bases, with 14 bases left in between. The CDR3 runs to 16 residues. This sample was included in a study of STAT3 mutations in large granular lymphocyte leukemia. The study, taken as a whole, reports: In about 30% of the 18 patients, new TCR clonotypes emerged after therapy. Some patients had dominant TCR clones larger than their STAT3 mutant burden. Every T-LGLL patient had at least one immunodominant TCRbeta clonotype.

Average productive template count per sample was about 40,000. Assay used: immunoSEQ multiplex PCR; TCRdb lists only in-frame clones, some missing. The sample lists 6,500 to 9,500 clones, about four fifths seen once, with roughly 25% in the top ten. Sequencing was performed on peripheral blood mononuclear cells. V usage is TRBV5-1 and J usage is TRBJ2-5, with D possibly TRBD2 on 6 matching bases. This receptor was obtained from a woman between 40 and 55 years old with T-cell large granular lymphocyte leukemia. Some clones in this sample may be carry-over from other donors' samples. The CDR3 sequence is CASSLAPLAAQETQYF. CDR3 nucleotide sequence: TGCGCCAGCAGCTTGGCCCCACTAGCCGCGCAAGAGACCCAGTACTTC.